The 5 T cell receptor beta chains below were found in one sample sequenced in a study of T-cell reconstitution after alpha-beta-depleted transplantation in children (dated by TCRdb to the mid-2010s). Per the publication, the treatment or condition label means: allogeneic hematopoietic cell transplantation with graft depleted of TCRalphabeta T cells and CD19 B cells. Receptor libraries were prepared by PCR. TCRdb lists the instrument as Illumina HiSeq 2500. Molecular barcoding was employed in the preparation of TCR libraries, with unique molecular identifiers being used to normalize TCRbeta repertoire quantification. The public sequencing data were trimmed at Q25 with fastp and processed into clonotypes with MiXCR by TCRdb, which kept only in-frame beta chains. Identical CDR3 proteins give one entry, which carries the most common genes and DNA. For this sample there are roughly 50,000 distinct CDR3 sequences; approximately 46% appear just once. Jointly, the top ten make up roughly 98% of the sample.

The sample in question was PBMCs, mostly from graft donor cells, obtained 360 days after TCRalphabeta/CD19-depleted stem cell transplant. These receptors all stem from a male patient under 18 who had a stem cell transplant for acute lymphoblastic leukemia, so the T cells may come from the graft donor.

The chain couples TRBV12-3 or TRBV12-4 to TRBJ2-1, with 8 bases matching TRBD2. V trimming: 3 bases; J trimming: 8 bases; junction bases outside the gene matches: 9. The CDR3 has 15 amino acids. CDR3 nucleotides: TGTGCCAGCAGTTTCGCGGGAGGAAGGATGGATGAGCAGTTCTTC. Amino acid sequence: CASSFAGGRMDEQFF.

This clonotype was seen more than once but under ten times. The rearrangement uses TRBV27 and TRBJ2-7; TRBD2 matches at 9 bases. Trimming at V came to 3 bases and at J to 7 bases, leaving 7 bases not matched to a gene. The germline gives CDR1 MNHEY, CDR2 SMNVEV (reference sequence). CDR3 length: 14 amino acids. The DNA for the CDR3 is TGTGCCAGCAGTTTCACCCCAGGACTAGCGGAGCAGTACTTC. It translates to CASSFTPGLAEQYF.

The chain combines TRBV28 with TRBJ2-1, with D hard to call. The V and J ends lost 1 base and 6 bases respectively, with 13 bases between them. The V gene's germline CDR1 is MDHEN and CDR2 SYDVKM. There are 15 residues in the CDR3. CDR3 protein: CASSLFPQRRNEQFF. Here the CDR3 DNA reads TGTGCCAGCAGTTTATTTCCCCAAAGGCGCAATGAGCAGTTCTTC. The whole variable domain, remainder taken from reference TRBV28 and TRBJ2-1, is DVKVTQSSRYLVKRTGEKVFLECVQDMDHENMFWYRQDPGLGLRLIYFSYDVKMKEKGDIPEGYSVSREKKERFSLILESASTNQTSMYLCASSLFPQRRNEQFFGPGTRLTVL.

In this sample, this clonotype turned up a few times. The gene calls are TRBV12-3 or TRBV12-4 and TRBJ2-7; D call uncertain. The V gene lost 3 bases and the J gene lost 2 bases, with 8 bases spanning the gap. The CDR3 length is 13 residues. The CDR3 here is CASSFSQPYEQYF. The CDR3 coding sequence is TGTGCCAGCAGTTTTTCCCAGCCCTACGAGCAGTACTTC.

The chain joins TRBV4-2 to TRBJ2-1; D perhaps matches TRBD1 (5 bases). The CDR3 contains 15 residues. Between the trimmed V and J ends, which lost 0 bases and 3 bases, there was a span of 9 bases. Looked up from germline, CDR1 is LGHNA and CDR2 is YNFKEQ. The CDR3 region is CASSQDGASYNEQFF. In DNA form, the CDR3 reads TGTGCCAGCAGCCAAGATGGGGCAAGCTACAATGAGCAGTTCTTC.